The next 6 T cell receptor beta chains were all read from a single sample in a study of T cells in Graves' hyperthyroidism and ophthalmopathy. The source material, RNA transcripts, was used to amplify TCR beta CDR3 regions. The HTBI primer set drove a first-round RT-PCR of the TCR CDR3. TCRdb re-called the multiplex PCR reads with MiXCR, one entry per CDR3 protein. The table lists approximately 210,000 distinct CDR3 sequences, under 20% of them singletons. Sequenced input: blood. The receptors derive from a middle-aged man with Graves' hyperthyroidism.

The chain uses TRBV15 and TRBJ1-2; 8 bases line up with TRBD1. Germline values: CDR1 LNHNV, CDR2 YYDKDF (reference sequence). CDR3 length: 17 amino acids. V lost 5 bases and J lost 3; bases outside the gene matches: 14. This CDR3 is CATSSRTGFVVDYGYTF. The CDR3 DNA follows: TGTGCCACCAGCTCAAGGACAGGGTTTGTAGTGGACTATGGCTACACCTTC. Looking up the rest from reference TRBV15 and TRBJ1-2 gives the full variable domain: DAMVIQNPRYQVTQFGKPVTLSCSQTLNHNVMYWYQQKSSQAPKLLFHYYDKDFNNEADTPDNFQSRRPNTSFCFLDIRSPGLGDTAMYLCATSSRTGFVVDYGYTFGSGTRLTVV.

This clonotype was counted at least ten times. This sequence joins TRBV28 and TRBJ1-6; D remains ambiguous. Germline-derived CDR1 and CDR2 are MDHEN and SYDVKM. The CDR3 totals 12 residues. Trimming left V 6 bases short and J 10 bases short, with 10 bases between. The CDR3 nucleotides read TGTGCCAGCAGCCTGGTACGGTCACCCCTCCACTTT. Translated, it gives CASSLVRSPLHF.

This clonotype has ten or more counts. The genes are TRBV11-2 and TRBJ1-1; D remains ambiguous. CDR1 and CDR2 from the germline V gene are SGHAT and FQNNGV. The V gene lost 0 bases and the J gene lost 1 base, with 3 bases spanning the gap. The CDR3 consists of 13 residues. The CDR3 here is CASSLEKNTEAFF. The CDR3 DNA sequence: TGTGCCAGCAGCTTAGAAAAGAACACTGAAGCTTTCTTT.

This clonotype appeared many times. J is TRBJ2-1 and V is TRBV11-2, with 8 bases fitting TRBD2. This CDR3 contains 15 residues. Trimming removed 0 bases from V and 4 bases from J; junction bases left unmatched: 2. Per the germline V gene, CDR1 is SGHAT and CDR2 is FQNNGV. CDR3: CASSLEASGYNEQFF. The DNA for the CDR3 is TGTGCCAGCAGCTTAGAGGCTAGCGGGTACAATGAGCAGTTCTTC.

This clonotype occurred many times. This chain connects TRBV7-2 to TRBJ1-5, with a weak D call TRBD1 (6 bases). Trimming shortened V by 2 bases and J by 9 bases, and 14 bases separated the two germline ends. CDR3 length: 14 residues. Germline V gene lookup returns CDR1 SGHTA and CDR2 FQGNSA. CDR3 nucleotides: TGTGCCAGCAGCTTAAGGGGGGCGGCCGGGCCCCAGCATTTT. Protein: CASSLRGAAGPQHF.

This clonotype was seen more than once but under ten times. The chain combines TRBV4-2 with TRBJ2-4; 10 bases map to TRBD1. This CDR3 region has 17 residues. Germline V gene lookup returns CDR1 LGHNA and CDR2 YNFKEQ. V shed 1 base and J 5 bases; nucleotides not matched to a gene: 8. CDR3 coding DNA: TGTGCCAGCAGCCAAGTCACGACAGGGGGCTGGGAAAACATTCAGTACTTC. Amino acids: CASSQVTTGGWENIQYF.